The 24 T cell receptor beta chains listed next were all sequenced from one sample in a study of regulatory T cells in long-lasting Graves disease. iRepertoire HTBI primers and Arm-PCR of CDR3 regions built TCR beta libraries. TCRdb independently ran MiXCR on the multiplex PCR reads; one entry per CDR3 protein. Among roughly 500,000 distinct CDR3 sequences, approximately 13% were seen once, and the ten largest hold roughly a tenth. The time point: newly diagnosed GD, antithyroid drugs for less than 3 months. Generation of the TCR library employed RNA extracted from PBMCs. These data were also filed under a second study, of T cells in Graves' hyperthyroidism and ophthalmopathy.

Material: peripheral blood mononuclear cells (PBMCs), obtained at new diagnosis, from a patient treated with antithyroid drugs. Source of these receptors: a man in his thirties or forties with Graves disease.

V is TRBV12-3 or TRBV12-4 and J is TRBJ2-3; a weak D match, TRBD2 (6 bases). CDR3 length: 16 residues. The V end lost 6 bases, the J end lost 7 bases, and 23 bases lay between the germline ends. CDR3 loop: CASSRAAPHGSHTQYF. CDR3 nucleotide sequence: TGTGCCAGCAGCAGGGCAGCCCCCCACGGGAGCCATACGCAGTATTTT.

This clonotype was counted many times. The chain combines TRBV6-2 or TRBV6-3 with TRBJ2-1; the match to TRBD2 covers 11 bases. The CDR3 length is 14 residues. With V trimmed by 8 bases and J by 7 bases, 7 bases remained unmatched. The germline V gene has CDR1 MNHEY and CDR2 SVGEGT. The CDR3 protein is CASQGLAVRNEQFF. CDR3 coding DNA: TGTGCCAGCCAGGGACTAGCGGTAAGGAATGAGCAGTTCTTC.

This clonotype was observed at least ten times. The rearrangement links TRBV12-3 or TRBV12-4 to TRBJ2-4; 9 nucleotides agree with TRBD1. V shed 6 bases and J 6 bases; nucleotides not matched to a gene: 3. This CDR3 comprises 13 residues. The CDR3, as DNA: TGTGCCAGCAGCCCGGGACAGGGAAACATTCAGTACTTC. Amino acid sequence: CASSPGQGNIQYF.

This clonotype was picked up many times. The chain uses TRBV14 and TRBJ2-7; TRBD2 matches at 8 bases. This CDR3 contains 13 residues. Germline V gives CDR1 SGHDN, CDR2 FVKESK. J gave up 2 bases and V 6 bases, and 3 bases lay outside the gene matches. Here the CDR3 DNA reads TGTGCCAGCAGGGGACTAGACCCCTACGAGCAGTACTTC. Protein product: CASRGLDPYEQYF.

This clonotype was recorded many times. The genes are TRBV12-3 or TRBV12-4 and TRBJ2-7; the D call may be TRBD1 or TRBD2 (5 bases each). Trimming pared 7 bases from V and 5 bases from J, leaving 18 bases between. CDR3 length: 14 amino acids. Here the CDR3 reads CASTFRGAVDEQYF. CDR3 coding DNA: TGTGCCAGCACTTTCCGAGGGGCAGTCGACGAGCAGTACTTC.

This clonotype appeared many times. This chain uses TRBV5-1 with TRBJ2-1; unclear D gene. CDR3 length equals 15 residues. CDR1 and CDR2 (germline): SGHRS, YFSETQ. Trimming stripped 6 bases from V and 4 bases from J, with 17 bases between. The CDR3 region has the DNA TGCGCCAGCACCTTTGGAGACCATCAATACAATGAGCAGTTCTTC. The encoded protein is CASTFGDHQYNEQFF.

This sequence joins TRBV6-2 or TRBV6-3 and TRBJ1-2, with TRBD1 identical over 7 bases. This CDR3 spans 13 amino acids. Looked up from germline, CDR1 is MNHEY and CDR2 is SVGEGT. With V trimmed by 6 bases and J by 6 bases, 7 bases remained unmatched. For the CDR3, the DNA is TGTGCCAGCAGCTCCCGACAGGGCCATGGCTACACCTTC. Translated, it gives CASSSRQGHGYTF.

In its sample, this clonotype was seen many times. The chain couples TRBV6-1 to TRBJ1-2; a possible D gene is TRBD1 (6 bases). Per germline, CDR1 MNHNS and CDR2 SASEGT. V lost 7 bases to trimming and J lost 8 bases, with 14 bases between them. The CDR3 is made up of 12 amino acids. The CDR3 region has the DNA TGTGCCAGCACCCAGGGGCGTGGGGGCTACACCTTC. Translation gives CASTQGRGGYTF.

This clonotype has ten or more counts. V is TRBV3-1 and J is TRBJ2-7; TRBD1 agrees at 7 bases. CDR1 is LGHDT, CDR2 YNNKEL, per germline (reference sequence). After removal of 3 bases from V and 7 bases from J, the junction contained 12 bases not matched to a gene. The CDR3 extends over 15 amino acids. CDR3 amino acids: CASSHRQGASPEQYF. DNA for the CDR3: TGTGCCAGCAGCCATCGACAGGGAGCATCTCCTGAGCAGTACTTC.

Points on this clonotype: This may arise from a read error, as a much more abundant clone is one base away. The chain combines TRBV24-1 with TRBJ1-1; D is unclear. Germline CDR1 and CDR2: KGHDR and SFDVKD. V was trimmed by 7 bases and J by 4 bases, leaving 15 bases between them. This CDR3 contains 14 residues. DNA of the CDR3: TGTGCCACCAGCGACGGGAGGATAAGCACTGAAGCTTTCTTT. This translates into CATSDGRISTEAFF.

V and J are TRBV7-4 and TRBJ1-1; D is unresolved. Germline CDR1 and CDR2: SGHVT and SQSDAQ. The germline V and J ends were trimmed by 11 bases and 5 bases, with 30 bases remaining between them. The CDR3 contains 17 residues. The CDR3 sequence: CAGLPPEGRQRRTEAFF. The CDR3 coding sequence is TGTGCCGGCCTCCCCCCAGAGGGTCGGCAGAGACGAACTGAAGCTTTCTTT.

This clonotype was observed a few times. A much larger clone is a single base away; this may be a read error. This CDR3 fails to terminate in the conserved phenylalanine or tryptophan, so it likely reflects a read error. The rearrangement uses TRBV12-3 or TRBV12-4 and TRBJ1-1; D not certain. V lost 1 base and J 8 bases, leaving 8 bases between the germline ends. The CDR3 covers 12 residues. In DNA, the CDR3 is TGTGCCAGCAGTTTAGATATTTCGGAAGCTTTCCTT. Protein product: CASSLDISEAFL.

This clonotype has ten or more counts. The gene calls are TRBV15 and TRBJ2-1, with 10 bases that match TRBD1. From germline, CDR1 is LNHNV and CDR2 YYDKDF (reference sequence). The CDR3 totals 18 residues. V lost 5 bases, J lost 6 bases, and 16 bases stayed unmatched. CDR3 amino acids: CATSLPGQGEWLINEQFF. As DNA, the CDR3 is TGTGCCACCAGCCTGCCAGGACAGGGGGAATGGTTAATCAATGAGCAGTTCTTC.

Details on this clonotype: A much larger clone differs from this one at a single base, so this may be a read error. V gene TRBV7-9 combines with J gene TRBJ1-6; D remains ambiguous. V gave up 5 bases and J gave up 10 bases, with 18 bases separating them. Germline lookup yields CDR1 SEHNR and CDR2 FQNEAQ (reference sequence). The CDR3 has 15 residues. The CDR3 region has the DNA TGTGCCAGCAGCCGCCCATCACCAGGAGTATCACCCCTCCACTTT. It translates to CASSRPSPGVSPLHF.

A few counts support this clonotype. The V call is TRBV19, the J call TRBJ2-4; TRBD2 is a possible D gene (6 bases). Trimming removed 7 bases at V and 2 bases at J, with 9 bases between. The CDR3 spans 13 residues. Germline V gene lookup returns CDR1 LNHDA and CDR2 SQIVND (reference sequence). Here the CDR3 reads CASNGSPKNIQYF. The CDR3 DNA is TGTGCCAGTAACGGGAGTCCCAAAAACATTCAGTACTTC.

This clonotype has just a few counts. The rearrangement links TRBV7-9 to TRBJ2-7; D perhaps matches TRBD1 (6 bases). V was trimmed by 5 bases and J by 3 bases, leaving 17 bases between them. The CDR3 spans 15 residues. CDR1 SEHNR and CDR2 FQNEAQ come from the germline V gene (reference sequence). The CDR3, as DNA: TGTGCCAGCAGCGGGACATCAAGTGGCCTCTACGAGCAGTACTTC. Encoded protein: CASSGTSSGLYEQYF.

This clonotype was counted ten times or more. The gene calls are TRBV3-1 and TRBJ2-5, with D perhaps assigned TRBD1 or TRBD2 (5 bases each). This CDR3 is built from 15 residues. Trimming left V 1 base short and J 2 bases short, with 11 bases between. Germline-derived CDR1 and CDR2 are LGHDT and YNNKEL (reference sequence). The chain's CDR3 is CASSQGWGPQETQYF. CDR3 nucleotide sequence: TGTGCCAGCAGCCAAGGGTGGGGACCTCAAGAGACCCAGTACTTC.

This clonotype showed up just a few times. This chain joins TRBV12-3 or TRBV12-4 and TRBJ1-3; tentative D call: TRBD1 (6 bases). The V and J ends lost 8 bases and 5 bases respectively, with 16 bases between them. The CDR3 loop spans 14 amino acids. CDR3 region: CASHTTGWRNTIYF. The CDR3 nucleotides are TGTGCCAGCCATACGACAGGTTGGAGAAACACCATATATTTT.

This clonotype has just a few counts. Given a much more abundant clone one base away, this may be a read error. The V and J genes are TRBV6-2 or TRBV6-3 and TRBJ2-3; 7 bases map to TRBD2. The CDR3 totals 12 residues. Germline V gives CDR1 MNHEY, CDR2 SVGEGT. CDR3 sequence reads: CAGSRGGDTQYF. In DNA form, the CDR3 reads TGTGCCGGCAGCCGGGGAGGGGATACGCAGTATTTT.

Many counts were recorded for this clonotype. The chain uses TRBV6-5 and TRBJ1-2, with 7 nucleotides matching TRBD1. CDR1 is MNHEY, CDR2 SVGAGI, per germline. The CDR3 runs to 13 residues. The junction had 3 bases not matched to a gene; V was cut back by 0 bases and J by 8 bases. The DNA for the CDR3 is TGTGCCAGCAGTTACTCGAGGGGACAGGGCTACACCTTC. Its protein product is CASSYSRGQGYTF.

This clonotype was recorded at least ten times. The rearrangement links TRBV12-3 or TRBV12-4 to TRBJ2-2; TRBD1 matches 9 bases. The CDR3 spans 19 residues. The V segment lost 2 bases and the J segment 4 bases; nucleotides outside the gene matches: 14. The DNA of the CDR3 is TGTGCCAGCAGTTTAATAGGGACAGGGACGACGGTGGGCACCGGGGAGCTGTTTTTT. Translated, it gives CASSLIGTGTTVGTGELFF.

This clonotype has a single count. The V gene is TRBV19, the J gene TRBJ1-2; D is unresolved. CDR1 and CDR2 (germline): LNHDA, SQIVND (reference sequence). CDR3 size: 16 residues. V was trimmed by 6 bases and J by 8 bases, leaving 25 bases between them. The CDR3 sequence is CASSNTPGSRFGGYTF. The CDR3 nucleotides read TGTGCCAGTAGCAACACGCCGGGGTCACGCTTTGGCGGCTACACCTTC. The full variable domain, rest sourced from reference TRBV19 and TRBJ1-2, is DGGITQSPKYLFRKEGQNVTLSCEQNLNHDAMYWYRQDPGQGLRLIYYSQIVNDFQKGDIAEGYSVSREKKESFPLTVTSAQKNPTAFYLCASSNTPGSRFGGYTFGSGTRLTVV.

This clonotype was counted ten times or more. This chain uses TRBV11-2 with TRBJ2-7; 7 bases match TRBD1. The CDR3 extends over 13 amino acids. V lost 5 bases, J lost 5 bases, and 6 bases stayed unmatched. Germline CDR1 reads SGHAT; CDR2 reads FQNNGV. For the CDR3, the DNA is TGTGCCAGCAGCGCCCAACAGGGGAACGAGCAGTACTTC. It yields the protein CASSAQQGNEQYF.

The rearrangement joins TRBV5-6 to TRBJ2-7; D is uncertain. This CDR3 has 14 amino acids. Per the germline V gene, CDR1 is SGHDT and CDR2 is YYEEEE. With 0 bases removed from V and 5 bases from J, the gap between germline ends came to 12 bases. The CDR3 loop reads CASSLGIAWNEQYF. CDR3 DNA: TGTGCCAGCAGCTTGGGAATCGCGTGGAACGAGCAGTACTTC.